This TCR beta chain was captured by sequencing in a study of PD-1 blockade in classical Hodgkin lymphoma. TCRdb keeps only in-frame clones here, not all; method: immunoSEQ multiplex PCR. Among more than 20,000 clones listed, approximately 94% were seen once. Time point described: newly diagnosed, previously untreated cHL patient sample. Investigators turned to newly diagnosed, untreated classical Hodgkin lymphoma PBMCs for comparison. The CDR3 contains 15 residues. Trimming cost V 5 bases and J 3 bases, with 16 bases left between them. Germline V gene lookup returns CDR1 ENHRY and CDR2 SYGVKD. V and J are TRBV10-3 and TRBJ1-2; D is perhaps TRBD1 (5 bases). This receptor was taken from a human donor with classical Hodgkin lymphoma. Material for sequencing was peripheral blood mononuclear cells (PBMCs). As DNA, the CDR3 is TGTGCCATCAGTCGGGCTACGGGAGGGGACTATGGCTACACCTTC. Amino acid sequence: CAISRATGGDYGYTF.